This entry lists 17 T cell receptor beta chains sequenced from one sample in a study of CD8+ T cells in alopecia areata. In each case, RNA was isolated and then reverse transcribed into cDNA as the sequencing template. Profiling relied on immunoSEQ multiplex PCR, and the TCRdb table lists in-frame clones only, not all of them. Of 150,000 or so clones in the sample, approximately 87% are singletons; the top ten hold over 12%. Here the sequenced sample was CD8+ T cells sorted from blood, taken at week 0. Receptors originate from a human donor with alopecia areata.

The chain is built from TRBV19 and TRBJ1-1; a weak D match, TRBD1 (6 bases). This CDR3 comprises 13 residues. The ends were cut back, 3 bases at V and 4 bases at J, with 9 bases in the middle. Germline CDR1 reads LNHDA; CDR2 reads SQIVND (reference sequence). In nucleotides, the CDR3 is TGTGCCAGTAGTATTTTAGGGGGCACTGAAGCTTTCTTT. Protein product: CASSILGGTEAFF.

This sequence joins TRBV7-9 and TRBJ2-7, with D perhaps matching TRBD1 (6 bases). V lost 6 bases, J lost 2 bases, and 11 bases lay in between. The CDR3 extends over 13 amino acids. Per the germline V gene, CDR1 is SEHNR and CDR2 is FQNEAQ (reference sequence). CDR3 sequence reads: CASSSRTAYEQYF. CDR3 bases: TGTGCCAGCAGTTCTAGGACAGCCTACGAGCAGTACTTC.

The chain uses TRBV7-9 and TRBJ2-7; 11 bases fit TRBD1. Per the germline V gene, CDR1 is SEHNR and CDR2 is FQNEAQ (reference sequence). Unmatched junction bases numbered 9, after V lost 1 base and J lost 4 bases. The CDR3 is 17 residues long. CDR3 coding DNA: TGTGCCAGCAGCTTAGACCTCCGGGACAGGGGGAAATACGAGCAGTACTTC. Translating gives CASSLDLRDRGKYEQYF.

The chain couples TRBV27 to TRBJ2-3, with a tentative D call TRBD2 (6 bases). V was cut by 3 bases and J by 2 bases, with 12 bases left in between. This CDR3 has 15 amino acids. Germline V gene data show CDR1 as MNHEY and CDR2 as SMNVEV (reference sequence). The CDR3: CASSLTGEVTDTQYF. DNA for the CDR3: TGTGCCAGCAGTTTGACGGGAGAGGTCACAGATACGCAGTATTTT.

V is TRBV29-1 and J is TRBJ2-3, with 9 bases lining up with TRBD2. V gave up 0 bases and J gave up 2 bases; unmatched junction bases: 12. Germline loops: CDR1 SQVTM, CDR2 ANQGSEA. The CDR3 is 18 residues long. The CDR3 DNA reads as TGCAGCGTTGAAGACTGGGTAGCGGGGGACGTTCCCACAGATACGCAGTATTTT. Translated: CSVEDWVAGDVPTDTQYF.

V is TRBV12-5 and J is TRBJ2-5, with 10 positions matching TRBD1. The germline V gene encodes CDR1 LGHNT and CDR2 FRNRAP. The CDR3 is made up of 16 amino acids. Trimming cost V 7 bases and J 5 bases; bases outside gene matches: 13. The DNA for the CDR3 is TGTGCTAGTGCCCTATCGGGACAGGGGAGGCAGGAGACCCAGTACTTC. Protein: CASALSGQGRQETQYF.

The V call is TRBV27, the J call TRBJ1-1; no firm D call. This CDR3 comprises 12 residues. Per germline, CDR1 MNHEY and CDR2 SMNVEV (reference sequence). Trimming shortened V by 6 bases and J by 8 bases, and 13 bases separated the two germline ends. The CDR3 here is CASSPGPLEAFF. In DNA, the CDR3 is TGTGCCAGCAGCCCCGGGCCCCTGGAAGCTTTCTTT.

V gene TRBV5-1 combines with J gene TRBJ2-7; D possibly corresponds to TRBD2 (5 bases). Germline V gene sequence: CDR1 SGHRS, CDR2 YFSETQ. This CDR3 has 10 residues. Trimming shortened V by 3 bases and J by 7 bases, and 5 bases separated the two germline ends. CDR3 in DNA: TGCGCCAGCAGCTCGGGGGAGCAGTACTTC. Protein product: CASSSGEQYF.

The chain combines TRBV10-2 with TRBJ2-7; 10 bases map to TRBD1. The J segment lost 5 bases and the V segment lost 6 bases, leaving 7 bases of the junction unmatched. Per the germline V gene, CDR1 is WSHSY and CDR2 is SAAADI. CDR3 length: 14 amino acids. The chain's CDR3 is CASRTGTGVHEQYF. Here the CDR3 DNA reads TGCGCCAGCAGGACCGGGACAGGGGTCCACGAGCAGTACTTC.

The V and J genes are TRBV19 and TRBJ2-1, with a tentative D call TRBD2 (6 bases). With 6 bases removed from V and 0 bases from J, the gap between germline ends came to 12 bases. This CDR3 has 15 amino acids. Germline loops: CDR1 LNHDA, CDR2 SQIVND (reference sequence). As DNA, the CDR3 is TGTGCCAGTAGCTCCCTAGCGAGCTCCTACAATGAGCAGTTCTTC. It yields the protein CASSSLASSYNEQFF.

This chain uses TRBV11-2 with TRBJ2-7; D gene ambiguous. The CDR3 is 14 residues long. Trimming removed 0 bases from V and 7 bases from J, with 13 bases in between. Germline V gene sequence: CDR1 SGHAT, CDR2 FQNNGV. CDR3 region: CASSLETGFLEQYF. Written as DNA, the CDR3 is TGTGCCAGCAGCTTAGAGACCGGCTTCTTGGAGCAGTACTTC. The entire variable domain, with the rest obtained from reference TRBV11-2 and TRBJ2-7, is as follows: EAGVAQSPRYKIIEKRQSVAFWCNPISGHATLYWYQQILGQGPKLLIQFQNNGVVDDSQLPKDRFSAERLKGVDSTLKIQPAKLEDSAVYLCASSLETGFLEQYFGPGTRLTVT.

V is TRBV6-6 and J is TRBJ2-7, with 11 bases that match TRBD2. Germline lookup yields CDR1 MNHNY and CDR2 SVGAGI (reference sequence). Trimming at V came to 6 bases and at J to 4 bases, leaving 5 bases not matched to a gene. The CDR3 length is 14 residues. CDR3 bases: TGTGCCAGCAGGCCCCTAGCGGGAGGTTACGAGCAGTACTTC. It is translated as CASRPLAGGYEQYF.

The rearrangement uses TRBV28 and TRBJ1-1, with D possibly TRBD1 on 5 matching bases. The V end lost 7 bases, the J end lost 1 base, and 19 bases lay between the germline ends. The germline V gene encodes CDR1 MDHEN and CDR2 SYDVKM. This CDR3 is 16 amino acids long. The CDR3 DNA is TGTGCCAGCAATACTATAGACGGGGCTAAGAACACTGAAGCTTTCTTT. It specifies CASNTIDGAKNTEAFF.

The genes are TRBV29-1 and TRBJ2-1; D is uncertain. Trimming removed 6 bases from V and 2 bases from J, with 11 bases in between. The CDR3 runs 13 residues. Germline CDR1 and CDR2: SQVTM and ANQGSEA. CDR3: CSVYLVTYNEQFF. The DNA for the CDR3 is TGCAGCGTCTACCTAGTTACCTACAATGAGCAGTTCTTC.

V is TRBV6-5 and J is TRBJ1-2; D is unclear. V lost 2 bases and J lost 4, with 8 bases in between. Germline-derived CDR1 and CDR2 are MNHEY and SVGAGI. The CDR3 spans 13 residues. The CDR3: CASSYGPIYGYTF. CDR3 in DNA: TGTGCCAGCAGTTACGGTCCTATCTATGGCTACACCTTC.

The V and J genes are TRBV9 and TRBJ2-1; 12 nucleotides align to TRBD2. The V segment lost 4 bases and the J segment 1 base; nucleotides outside the gene matches: 6. This CDR3 has 17 residues. Germline lookup yields CDR1 SGDLS and CDR2 YYNGEE. The CDR3 DNA sequence: TGTGCCAGCAGCCCTAGCGGGGGGGCCCGATCCTACAATGAGCAGTTCTTC. Its protein product is CASSPSGGARSYNEQFF.

The chain employs TRBV5-4 and TRBJ2-5, with 7 nucleotides matching TRBD1. From germline, CDR1 is SGHNT and CDR2 YYREEE (reference sequence). This CDR3 spans 14 amino acids. Unmatched junction bases numbered 3, after V lost 1 base and J lost 3 bases. The CDR3 loop reads CASSLPGGEETQYF. For the CDR3, the DNA is TGTGCCAGCAGCTTGCCAGGGGGTGAAGAGACCCAGTACTTC.